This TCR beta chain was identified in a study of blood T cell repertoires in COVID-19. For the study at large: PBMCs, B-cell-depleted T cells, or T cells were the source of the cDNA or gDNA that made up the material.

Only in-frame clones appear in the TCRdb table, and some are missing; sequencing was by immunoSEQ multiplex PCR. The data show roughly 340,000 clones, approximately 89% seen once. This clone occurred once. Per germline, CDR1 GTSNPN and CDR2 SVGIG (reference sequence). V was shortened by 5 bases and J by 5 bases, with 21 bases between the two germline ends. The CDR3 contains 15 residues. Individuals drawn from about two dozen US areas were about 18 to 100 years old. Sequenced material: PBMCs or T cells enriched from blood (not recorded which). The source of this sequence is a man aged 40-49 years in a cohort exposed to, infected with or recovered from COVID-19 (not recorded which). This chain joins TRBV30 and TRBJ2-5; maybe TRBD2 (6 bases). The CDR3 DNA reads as TGTGCCTGGGGAGGGTTTGGTGGGAGCGGTGAGACCCAGTACTTC. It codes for CAWGGFGGSGETQYF.